This T cell receptor beta chain is drawn from a study of T cells expressing NK-cell markers. At the level of the study: Cells sorted as CD3+CD56+NKG2C+, CD3+CD56+NKG2C- and CD3+CD56-NKG2C+ T cells supplied the TCR beta repertoires.

Whole-study findings and limits: No clear determination of HCMV specificity was made for expanded NKG2C+ T cell clones. Six of the donors carried dominant NKG2C+ clonotypes that took up 1.0-7.0% of their CD8+ T cells.

Concerning this clonotype itself: The antigen remains undetermined.

Germline CDR1 reads KGHDR; CDR2 reads SFDVKD. The CDR3 length is 15 residues. UMIs were included in TCR beta cDNA generated by 5'RACE template switching. TCRdb re-called the 5' RACE reads and catalogs CDR3 proteins one per entry, DNA excluded. The sample table includes over 350,000 distinct CDR3 sequences. The source material was blood T cells: a sorted CD56 or NKG2C T cell subset, CD4+ or CD8+ T cells, or bulk PBMC T cells (not recorded which). V and J are TRBV24-1 and TRBJ2-7. This receptor was identified in a woman between 45 and 65 years old in good health. The CDR3 is CATSDPKTHSYEQYF.